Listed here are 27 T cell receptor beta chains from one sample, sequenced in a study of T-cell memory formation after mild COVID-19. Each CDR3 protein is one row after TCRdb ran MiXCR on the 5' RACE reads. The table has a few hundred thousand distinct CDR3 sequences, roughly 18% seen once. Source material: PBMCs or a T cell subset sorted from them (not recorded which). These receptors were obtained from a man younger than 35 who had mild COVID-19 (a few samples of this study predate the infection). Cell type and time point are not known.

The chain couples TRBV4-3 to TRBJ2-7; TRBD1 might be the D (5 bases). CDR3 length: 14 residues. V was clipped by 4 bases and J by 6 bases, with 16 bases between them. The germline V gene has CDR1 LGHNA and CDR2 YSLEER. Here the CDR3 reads CASSLTAGPLEQYV. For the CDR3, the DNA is TGCGCCAGCAGCCTCACGGCAGGGCCTCTCGAGCAGTACGTC.

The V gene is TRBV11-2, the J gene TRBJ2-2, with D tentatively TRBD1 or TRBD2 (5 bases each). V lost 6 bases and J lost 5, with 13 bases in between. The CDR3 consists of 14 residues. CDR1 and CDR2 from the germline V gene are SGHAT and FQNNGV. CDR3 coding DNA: TGTGCCAGCAGACCGAGTGGGGGAACCGGGGAGCTGTTTTTT. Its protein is CASRPSGGTGELFF.

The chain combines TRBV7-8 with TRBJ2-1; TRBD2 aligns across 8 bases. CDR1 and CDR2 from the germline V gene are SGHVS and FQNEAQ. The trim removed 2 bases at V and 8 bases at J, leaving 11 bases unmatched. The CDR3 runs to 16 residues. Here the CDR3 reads CASSLSPGLAAYEQFF. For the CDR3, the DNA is TGTGCCAGCAGCTTATCGCCCGGACTAGCCGCGTATGAGCAGTTCTTC.

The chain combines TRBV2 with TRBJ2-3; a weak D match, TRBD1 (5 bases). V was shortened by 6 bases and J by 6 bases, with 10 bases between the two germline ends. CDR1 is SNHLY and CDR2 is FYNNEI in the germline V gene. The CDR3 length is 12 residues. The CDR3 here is CASRPRADTQYF. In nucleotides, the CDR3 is TGTGCCAGCAGGCCCAGGGCGGATACGCAGTATTTT.

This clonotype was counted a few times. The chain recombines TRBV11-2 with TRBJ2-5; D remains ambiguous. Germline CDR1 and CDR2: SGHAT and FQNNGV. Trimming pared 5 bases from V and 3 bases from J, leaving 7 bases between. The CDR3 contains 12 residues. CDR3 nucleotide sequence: TGTGCCAGCAGCCCGATGGAAGAGACCCAGTACTTC. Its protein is CASSPMEETQYF.

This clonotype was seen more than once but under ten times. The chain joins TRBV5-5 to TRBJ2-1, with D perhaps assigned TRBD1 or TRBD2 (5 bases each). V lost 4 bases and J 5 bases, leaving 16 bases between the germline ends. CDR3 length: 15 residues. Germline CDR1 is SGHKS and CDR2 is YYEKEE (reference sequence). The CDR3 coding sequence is TGTGCCAGCAGCATTTCTACTGGGACCCACAATGAGCAGTTCTTC. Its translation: CASSISTGTHNEQFF.

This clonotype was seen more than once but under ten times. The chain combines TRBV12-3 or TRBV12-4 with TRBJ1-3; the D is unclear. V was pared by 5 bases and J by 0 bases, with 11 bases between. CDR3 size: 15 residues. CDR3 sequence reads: CASSLHEDSGNTIYF. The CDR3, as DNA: TGTGCCAGCAGTCTCCACGAGGACTCTGGAAACACCATATATTTT.

The CDR3 DNA follows: TGTGCCAGCAGTAGGACAGCAAGCAATCAGCCCCAGCATTTT. Translation: CASSRTASNQPQHF. The V gene is TRBV6-5, the J gene TRBJ1-5, with a weak D call TRBD1 (6 bases). The germline V and J ends were trimmed by 5 bases and 1 base, with 9 bases remaining between them. The germline gives CDR1 MNHEY, CDR2 SVGAGI. This CDR3 region has 14 residues.

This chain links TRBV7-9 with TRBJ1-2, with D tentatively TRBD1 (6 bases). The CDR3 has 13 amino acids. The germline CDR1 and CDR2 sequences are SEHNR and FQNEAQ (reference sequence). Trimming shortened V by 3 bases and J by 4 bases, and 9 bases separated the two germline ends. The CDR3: CASSLRGLYGYTF. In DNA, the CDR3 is TGTGCCAGCAGCTTGCGGGGGCTCTATGGCTACACCTTC.

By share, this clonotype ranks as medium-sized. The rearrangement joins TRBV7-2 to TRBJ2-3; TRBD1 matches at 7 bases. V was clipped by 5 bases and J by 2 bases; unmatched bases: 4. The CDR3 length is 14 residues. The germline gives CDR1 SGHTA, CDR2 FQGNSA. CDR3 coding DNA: TGTGCCAGCAGCCCGGACAGGAACACAGATACGCAGTATTTT. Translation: CASSPDRNTDTQYF.

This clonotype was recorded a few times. CDR3 DNA: TGTGCCAGCAGTCCCCTGAACGCAGGGGCCAACGTCCTGACTTTC. Translation: CASSPLNAGANVLTF. This chain links TRBV6-2 or TRBV6-3 with TRBJ2-6; D uncertain. V was shortened by 5 bases and J by 4 bases, with 12 bases between the two germline ends. Germline CDR1 reads MNHEY; CDR2 reads SVGEGT. CDR3 size: 15 residues.

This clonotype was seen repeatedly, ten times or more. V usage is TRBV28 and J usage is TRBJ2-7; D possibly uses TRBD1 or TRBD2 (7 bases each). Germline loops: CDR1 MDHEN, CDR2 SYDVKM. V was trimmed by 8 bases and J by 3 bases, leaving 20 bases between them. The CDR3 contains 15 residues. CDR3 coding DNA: TGTGCCAGCGCCCCAGGGGGGGCTGATAGCTACGAGCAGTACGTC. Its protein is CASAPGGADSYEQYV.

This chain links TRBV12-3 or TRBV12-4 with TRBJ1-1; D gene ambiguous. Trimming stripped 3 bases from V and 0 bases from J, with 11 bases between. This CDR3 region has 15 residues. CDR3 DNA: TGTGCCAGCAGTTTCCCAACTTTACTGAACACTGAAGCTTTCTTT. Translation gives CASSFPTLLNTEAFF.

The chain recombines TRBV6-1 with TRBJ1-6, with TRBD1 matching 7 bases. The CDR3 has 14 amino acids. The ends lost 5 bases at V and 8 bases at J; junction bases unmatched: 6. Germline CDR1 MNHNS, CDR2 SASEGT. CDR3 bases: TGTGCCAGCAGTCGACAGGGTTCGGATTCACCCCTCCACTTT. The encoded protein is CASSRQGSDSPLHF.

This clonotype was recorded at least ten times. The CDR3 is CASSLGSRMYEQYV. The DNA of the CDR3 is TGTGCCAGCAGCTTAGGTTCGCGGATGTACGAGCAGTACGTC. The chain couples TRBV7-8 to TRBJ2-7, with unresolved D. CDR3 size: 14 residues. In germline, CDR1 is SGHVS, CDR2 FQNEAQ. Trimming pared 1 base from V and 4 bases from J, leaving 11 bases between.

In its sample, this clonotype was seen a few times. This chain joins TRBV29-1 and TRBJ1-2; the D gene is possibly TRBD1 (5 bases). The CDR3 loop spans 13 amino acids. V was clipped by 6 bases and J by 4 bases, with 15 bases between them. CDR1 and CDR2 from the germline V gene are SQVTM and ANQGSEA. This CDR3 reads CSVGSTGIYGYTF. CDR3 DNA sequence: TGCAGCGTAGGGTCCACAGGAATCTATGGCTACACCTTC.

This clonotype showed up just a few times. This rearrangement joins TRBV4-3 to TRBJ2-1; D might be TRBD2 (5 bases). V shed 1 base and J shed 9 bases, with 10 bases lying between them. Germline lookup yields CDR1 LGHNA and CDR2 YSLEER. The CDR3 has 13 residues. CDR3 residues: CASSQAGNGEQFF. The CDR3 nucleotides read TGCGCCAGCAGCCAAGCCGGGAACGGTGAGCAGTTCTTC.

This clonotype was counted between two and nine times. The CDR3 protein is CASSLSQGDTEAFF. DNA for the CDR3: TGTGCCAGCAGCTTGTCTCAGGGGGACACTGAAGCTTTCTTT. V gene TRBV7-9 combines with J gene TRBJ1-1, with 7 positions matching TRBD1. This CDR3 comprises 14 residues. Losses at the gene ends were 3 bases for V and 3 bases for J; bases not matched to a gene: 4. Looked up from germline, CDR1 is SEHNR and CDR2 is FQNEAQ (reference sequence).

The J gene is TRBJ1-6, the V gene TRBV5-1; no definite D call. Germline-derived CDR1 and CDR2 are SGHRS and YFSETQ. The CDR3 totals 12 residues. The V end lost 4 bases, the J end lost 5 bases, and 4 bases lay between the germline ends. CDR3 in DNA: TGCGCCAGCAGCACAAATAATTCACCCCTCCACTTT. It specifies CASSTNNSPLHF.

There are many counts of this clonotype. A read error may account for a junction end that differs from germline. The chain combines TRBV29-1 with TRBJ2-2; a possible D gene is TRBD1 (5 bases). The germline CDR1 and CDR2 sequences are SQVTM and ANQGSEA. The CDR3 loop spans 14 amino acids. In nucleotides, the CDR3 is TGCAGCGTGGGGTCACCAGGGAACGCCGGGGAGCTGTTTTTT. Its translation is CSVGSPGNAGELFF.

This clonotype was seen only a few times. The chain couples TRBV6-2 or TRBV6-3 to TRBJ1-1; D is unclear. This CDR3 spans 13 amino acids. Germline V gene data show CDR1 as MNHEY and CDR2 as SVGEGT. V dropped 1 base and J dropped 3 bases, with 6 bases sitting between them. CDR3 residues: CASSYWADTEAFF. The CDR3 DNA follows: TGTGCCAGCAGTTACTGGGCGGACACTGAAGCTTTCTTT.

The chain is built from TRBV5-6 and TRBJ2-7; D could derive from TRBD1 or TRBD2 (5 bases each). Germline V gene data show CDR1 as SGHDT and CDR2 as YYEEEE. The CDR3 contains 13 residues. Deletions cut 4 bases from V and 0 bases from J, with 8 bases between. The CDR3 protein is CASSGGASYEQYF. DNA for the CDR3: TGTGCCAGCAGCGGGGGTGCCTCCTACGAGCAGTACTTC.

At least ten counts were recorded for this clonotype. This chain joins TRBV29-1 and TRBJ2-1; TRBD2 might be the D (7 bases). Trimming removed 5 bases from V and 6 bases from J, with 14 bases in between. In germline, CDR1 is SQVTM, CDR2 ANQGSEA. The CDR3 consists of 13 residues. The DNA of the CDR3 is TGCAGCGTTTGGGGGGGGGCAGGCAATGAGCAGTTCTTC. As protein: CSVWGGAGNEQFF.

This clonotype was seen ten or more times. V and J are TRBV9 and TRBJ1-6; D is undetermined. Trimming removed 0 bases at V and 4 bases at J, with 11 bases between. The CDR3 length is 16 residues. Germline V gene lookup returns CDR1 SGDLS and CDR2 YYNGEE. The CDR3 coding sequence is TGTGCCAGCAGCGTAGGGGAGAAGCCGTATAATTCACCCCTCCACTTT. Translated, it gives CASSVGEKPYNSPLHF.

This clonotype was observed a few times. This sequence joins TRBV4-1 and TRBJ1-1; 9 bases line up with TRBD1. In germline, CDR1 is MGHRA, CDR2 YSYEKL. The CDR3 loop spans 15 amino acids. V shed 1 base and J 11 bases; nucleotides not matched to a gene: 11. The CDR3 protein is CASSQAEFGTGRAFF. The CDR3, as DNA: TGCGCCAGCAGCCAAGCGGAATTTGGGACAGGGCGTGCTTTCTTT.

CDR3 sequence (DNA): TGCGCCAGCAGCTTGCTGCAGGTGAGCTCCTACAATGAGCAGTTCTTC. Translating gives CASSLLQVSSYNEQFF. V is TRBV5-1 and J is TRBJ2-1, with unresolved D. The ends were cut back, 1 base at V and 0 bases at J, with 11 bases in the middle. From germline, CDR1 is SGHRS and CDR2 YFSETQ. The CDR3 is made up of 16 amino acids.

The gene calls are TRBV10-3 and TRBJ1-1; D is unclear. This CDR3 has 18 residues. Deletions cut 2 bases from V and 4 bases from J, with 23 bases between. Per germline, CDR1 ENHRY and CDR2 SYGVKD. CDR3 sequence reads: CAISEPNPGRVKVTEAFF. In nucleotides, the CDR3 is TGTGCCATCAGTGAGCCGAACCCAGGTCGGGTCAAGGTCACTGAAGCTTTCTTT.